The 17 T cell receptor beta chains given below trace back to one sample, sequenced in a study of T cell repertoires in cytomegalovirus infection (dated by TCRdb to the late 2010s). Sequencing took place on an Illumina HiSeq 1500. The public reads were reprocessed in TCRdb via fastp at Q25 and MiXCR, keeping in-frame beta chains. Records with the same CDR3 protein are collapsed into one entry carrying the most frequent genes and DNA. In this sample the table shows under 150,000 distinct CDR3 sequences, almost 9% of which occur a single time. The top ten clonotypes cover around 9.1% of the sample. The specimen was PBMCs. The receptor set was obtained from a human donor in good health (CMV status not recorded). Some clones in this sample may be carry-over from other donors' samples.

This clonotype was observed a few times. The genes are TRBV29-1 and TRBJ2-1, with D uncertain. CDR3 length: 13 amino acids. The germline gives CDR1 SQVTM, CDR2 ANQGSEA. Trimming removed 8 bases from V and 2 bases from J, with 13 bases in between. CDR3 sequence: CSYKTWAYNEQFF. Written as DNA, the CDR3 is TGCAGCTACAAAACTTGGGCCTACAATGAGCAGTTCTTC.

The table lists this clonotype with many counts. The CDR3 loop reads CATSTSRNTGELFF. CDR3 nucleotides: TGTGCCACCAGCACGAGTAGGAACACCGGGGAGCTGTTTTTT. The chain uses TRBV15 and TRBJ2-2; the D is unclear. The ends were cut back, 4 bases at V and 1 base at J, with 7 bases in the middle. Germline lookup yields CDR1 LNHNV and CDR2 YYDKDF (reference sequence). This CDR3 has 14 residues. The full variable domain, in which reference TRBV15 and TRBJ2-2 provide the parts outside the CDR3, is DAMVIQNPRYQVTQFGKPVTLSCSQTLNHNVMYWYQQKSSQAPKLLFHYYDKDFNNEADTPDNFQSRRPNTSFCFLDIRSPGLGDTAMYLCATSTSRNTGELFFGEGSRLTVL.

This clonotype was found many times. The genes are TRBV2 and TRBJ2-2; the D is unclear. Trimming took 6 bases from V and 2 from J, leaving 13 bases between them. Germline V gives CDR1 SNHLY, CDR2 FYNNEI. The CDR3 has 15 residues. CDR3 in amino acids: CASRHQNPNTGELFF. The CDR3, as DNA: TGTGCCAGCAGGCACCAGAACCCAAACACCGGGGAGCTGTTTTTT. The whole variable domain, remainder taken from reference TRBV2 and TRBJ2-2, is EPEVTQTPSHQVTQMGQEVILRCVPISNHLYFYWYRQILGQKVEFLVSFYNNEISEKSEIFDDQFSVERPDGSNFTLKIRSTKLEDSAMYFCASRHQNPNTGELFFGEGSRLTVL.

This clonotype occurred many times. The V gene is TRBV7-2, the J gene TRBJ1-6; no firm D call. This CDR3 is 14 amino acids long. Germline values: CDR1 SGHTA, CDR2 FQGNSA. V shed 3 bases and J shed 7 bases, with 10 bases lying between them. The CDR3 protein is CASSFRETNSPLHF. Here the CDR3 DNA reads TGTGCCAGCAGCTTTCGGGAGACCAATTCACCCCTCCACTTT.

This clonotype was recorded many times. This chain connects TRBV7-6 to TRBJ2-3; D perhaps matches TRBD2 (6 bases). Trimming cost V 3 bases and J 3 bases, with 16 bases left between them. Germline V gene data show CDR1 as SGHVS and CDR2 as FNYEAQ. This CDR3 has 16 amino acids. The CDR3 reads CASSLGVGGETDTQYF. The CDR3 DNA reads TGTGCCAGCAGCTTGGGGGTGGGGGGTGAGACAGATACGCAGTATTTT. The full variable domain, rest sourced from reference TRBV7-6 and TRBJ2-3, is GAGVSQSPRYKVTKRGQDVALRCDPISGHVSLYWYRQALGQGPEFLTYFNYEAQQDKSGLPNDRFSAERPEGSISTLTIQRTEQRDSAMYRCASSLGVGGETDTQYFGPGTRLTVL.

This chain links TRBV29-1 with TRBJ1-6; D is uncertain. V lost 4 bases, J lost 0 bases, and 4 bases lay in between. Per the germline V gene, CDR1 is SQVTM and CDR2 is ANQGSEA. CDR3 size: 13 residues. The CDR3 DNA follows: TGCAGCGTTGGGGCCTCCTATAATTCACCCCTCCACTTT. Encoded protein: CSVGASYNSPLHF.

This clonotype was seen a handful of times. The chain recombines TRBV25-1 with TRBJ2-1; 8 nucleotides match TRBD1. The V and J ends lost 7 bases and 4 bases, in that order; junction bases with no gene match: 12. This CDR3 region has 16 residues. Per the germline V gene, CDR1 is MGHDK and CDR2 is SYGVNS. The CDR3 loop reads CASTPWGTGPYNEQFF. The CDR3 DNA reads as TGTGCCAGCACTCCCTGGGGGACAGGTCCTTACAATGAGCAGTTCTTC.

The table lists this clonotype with many counts. The V and J genes are TRBV7-3 and TRBJ2-1; TRBD1 or TRBD2 may be the D gene (5 bases each). With 3 bases removed from V and 6 bases from J, the gap between germline ends came to 9 bases. The CDR3 spans 13 residues. Germline lookup yields CDR1 SGHTA and CDR2 FQGTGA. The DNA for the CDR3 is TGTGCCAGCAGCTTTCTGAGGGGCAATGAGCAGTTCTTC. Amino acids: CASSFLRGNEQFF.

This clonotype was seen a handful of times. The chain combines TRBV28 with TRBJ2-5; weak D call: TRBD2 (6 bases). The CDR3 contains 15 residues. CDR1 is MDHEN and CDR2 is SYDVKM in the germline V gene. V was pared by 1 base and J by 5 bases, with 14 bases between. The CDR3 protein is CASSLSGVARETQYF. The DNA of the CDR3 is TGTGCCAGCAGTTTATCGGGGGTGGCGAGGGAGACCCAGTACTTC.

The CDR3 region is CASSQRRGPGDEQFF. The CDR3 DNA follows: TGTGCCAGCAGTCAACGCCGGGGCCCGGGCGATGAGCAGTTCTTC. V is TRBV28 and J is TRBJ2-1; D could derive from TRBD1 or TRBD2 (5 bases each). The CDR3 is 15 residues long. Germline V gene sequence: CDR1 MDHEN, CDR2 SYDVKM. V lost 5 bases, J lost 8 bases, and 19 bases lay in between. Variable domain in full (rest from reference TRBV28 and TRBJ2-1): DVKVTQSSRYLVKRTGEKVFLECVQDMDHENMFWYRQDPGLGLRLIYFSYDVKMKEKGDIPEGYSVSREKKERFSLILESASTNQTSMYLCASSQRRGPGDEQFFGPGTRLTVL.

The V and J genes are TRBV20-1 and TRBJ2-3, with 12 positions matching TRBD2. V shed 3 bases, J shed 2 bases, and the junction held 9 bases outside the gene matches. CDR1 is DFQATT, CDR2 SNEGSKA, per germline (reference sequence). The CDR3 consists of 17 residues. CDR3: CSASRLAGDAITDTQYF. CDR3 DNA sequence: TGCAGTGCTAGTCGACTAGCGGGAGACGCTATCACAGATACGCAGTATTTT.

This clonotype was seen ten or more times. V and J are TRBV5-4 and TRBJ2-3; 15 nucleotides agree with TRBD2. The CDR3 has 17 amino acids. The V and J ends lost 4 bases and 7 bases, in that order; junction bases with no gene match: 10. Germline CDR1 and CDR2: SGHNT and YYREEE (reference sequence). CDR3 bases: TGTGCCAGCAGCAATGCCGGGACTAGCGGGGGGAGTCATACGCAGTATTTT. It translates to CASSNAGTSGGSHTQYF.

This clonotype appeared a few times. The chain combines TRBV4-2 with TRBJ2-7, with 7 bases aligning to TRBD1. The CDR3 totals 14 residues. Germline V gene lookup returns CDR1 LGHNA and CDR2 YNFKEQ. The V and J ends lost 0 bases and 7 bases, in that order; junction bases with no gene match: 6. In nucleotides, the CDR3 is TGTGCCAGCAGCCAAGACCGGGACAGACTAGAGCAGTACTTC. This encodes CASSQDRDRLEQYF.

V gene TRBV6-6 combines with J gene TRBJ2-5; TRBD1 aligns across 7 bases. With V trimmed by 4 bases and J by 4 bases, 15 bases remained unmatched. The CDR3 consists of 17 residues. Germline CDR1 and CDR2: MNHNY and SVGAGI (reference sequence). The CDR3 region is CASSLTGRNRGTETQYF. The CDR3 DNA reads TGTGCCAGCAGTTTGACGGGGAGAAACAGGGGAACAGAGACCCAGTACTTC.

This clonotype was seen ten or more times. This rearrangement joins TRBV19 to TRBJ1-5, with D perhaps TRBD1 (5 bases). The ends were cut back, 4 bases at V and 6 bases at J, with 22 bases in the middle. Germline V gene data show CDR1 as LNHDA and CDR2 as SQIVND (reference sequence). The length of the CDR3 is 17 residues. The CDR3 here is CASSTVFGGSGAQPQHF. The CDR3, as DNA: TGTGCCAGTAGTACCGTTTTTGGGGGAAGCGGGGCTCAGCCCCAGCATTTT.

The sample holds many counts of this clonotype. J is TRBJ1-5 and V is TRBV2; maybe TRBD1 (6 bases). The ends were cut back, 6 bases at V and 0 bases at J, with 12 bases in the middle. The germline V gene encodes CDR1 SNHLY and CDR2 FYNNEI. The CDR3 consists of 15 residues. As DNA, the CDR3 is TGTGCCAGCAGCTACAGGGCTTATAGCAATCAGCCCCAGCATTTT. This encodes CASSYRAYSNQPQHF.

This clonotype was counted many times. This sequence joins TRBV7-9 and TRBJ2-2; the match to TRBD2 covers 9 bases. This CDR3 is built from 16 residues. Germline-derived CDR1 and CDR2 are SEHNR and FQNEAQ (reference sequence). The ends lost 3 bases at V and 2 bases at J; junction bases unmatched: 4. DNA for the CDR3: TGTGCCAGCAGCTTCCGCGGGGGGGCAAACACCGGGGAGCTGTTTTTT. This translates into CASSFRGGANTGELFF.